This T cell receptor beta chain was recorded in a study of blood T cell repertoires in COVID-19. Study as a whole: COVID-19 samples collected from the United States, Italy and Spain covered acute and convalescent phases. In each case, the material was cDNA or gDNA derived from T cells, B-cell-depleted T cells, or PBMCs.

V lost 2 bases and J lost 7, with 14 bases in between. CDR1 and CDR2 from the germline V gene are ENHRY and SYGVKD. This CDR3 region has 15 residues. Sequencing used immunoSEQ multiplex PCR; TCRdb keeps in-frame clones, though not all of them. The sample records hundreds of thousands of clones, over 75% being singletons. V and J are TRBV10-3 and TRBJ1-4, with a weak D call TRBD1 (6 bases). The clonotype originates from a woman younger than 45 with acute or convalescent COVID-19. Sequencing input: peripheral blood. CDR3 in amino acids: CAISEQGPDIEKLFF. The CDR3 coding sequence is TGTGCCATCAGTGAGCAGGGGCCGGACATTGAAAAACTGTTTTTT.